The entry below describes one T cell receptor (beta chain). Authors' processing steps: From reference gene primer amplification, estimates of nucleated cell counts were derived. Profiled with immunoSEQ multiplex PCR; TCRdb holds only in-frame clones, not every one. V, J and clone size were drawn from that table, and D and trimming were deduced from the DNA. The sample has 250,000 to 350,000 clones, 89% seen once. The CDR3 loop spans 17 amino acids. In germline, CDR1 is SGHDN, CDR2 FVKESK. V gave up 0 bases and J gave up 0 bases; unmatched junction bases: 4. The record originates from a study of blood T cell repertoires in COVID-19. About the study: Collection of acute and convalescent COVID-19 samples took place in the United States, Italy and Spain.

The sample comprised peripheral blood. The source is a woman between 55 and 75 years old with acute or convalescent COVID-19. The rearrangement joins TRBV14 to TRBJ1-1; 10 positions match TRBD1. The CDR3 reads CASSQERDRGMNTEAFF. In DNA, the CDR3 is TGTGCCAGCAGCCAAGAAAGGGACAGGGGAATGAACACTGAAGCTTTCTTT.